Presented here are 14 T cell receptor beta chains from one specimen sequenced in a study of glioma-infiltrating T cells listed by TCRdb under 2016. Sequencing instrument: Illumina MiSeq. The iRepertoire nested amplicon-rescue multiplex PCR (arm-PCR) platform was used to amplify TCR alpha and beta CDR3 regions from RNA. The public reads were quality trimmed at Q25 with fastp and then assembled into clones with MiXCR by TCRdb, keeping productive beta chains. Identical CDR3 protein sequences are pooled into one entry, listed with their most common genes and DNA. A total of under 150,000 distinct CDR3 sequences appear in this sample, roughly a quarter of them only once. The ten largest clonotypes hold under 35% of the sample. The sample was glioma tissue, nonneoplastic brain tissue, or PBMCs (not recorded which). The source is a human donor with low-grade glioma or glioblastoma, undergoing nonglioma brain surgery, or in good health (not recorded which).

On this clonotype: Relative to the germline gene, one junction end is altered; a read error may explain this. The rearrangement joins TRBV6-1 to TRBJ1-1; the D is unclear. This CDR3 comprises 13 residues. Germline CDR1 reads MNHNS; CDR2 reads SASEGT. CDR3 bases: TGCGCCAGCAGTGAGATAGGGAACACTGAAGCTTTCTTT. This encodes CASSEIGNTEAFF.

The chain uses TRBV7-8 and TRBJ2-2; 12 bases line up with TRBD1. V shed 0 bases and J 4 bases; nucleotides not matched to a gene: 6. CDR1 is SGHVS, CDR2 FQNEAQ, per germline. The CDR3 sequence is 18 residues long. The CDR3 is CASSLAPGQGAGTGELFF. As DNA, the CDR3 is TGTGCCAGCAGCTTAGCCCCGGGACAGGGGGCAGGCACCGGGGAGCTGTTTTTT.

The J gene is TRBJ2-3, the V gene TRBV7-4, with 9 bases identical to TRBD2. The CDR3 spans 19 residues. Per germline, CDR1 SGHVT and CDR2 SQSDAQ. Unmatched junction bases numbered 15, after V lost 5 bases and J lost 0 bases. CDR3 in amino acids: CASSVEERGARASTDTQYF. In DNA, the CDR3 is TGTGCCAGCAGCGTCGAGGAGCGGGGGGCCCGTGCTAGCACAGATACGCAGTATTTT.

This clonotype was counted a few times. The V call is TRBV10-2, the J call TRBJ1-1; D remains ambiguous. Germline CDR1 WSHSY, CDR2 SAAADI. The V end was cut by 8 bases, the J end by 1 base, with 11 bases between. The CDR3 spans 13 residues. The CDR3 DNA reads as TGCGCCAGCGGCCCCCAAGGGAACACTGAAGCTTTCTTT. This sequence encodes CASGPQGNTEAFF.

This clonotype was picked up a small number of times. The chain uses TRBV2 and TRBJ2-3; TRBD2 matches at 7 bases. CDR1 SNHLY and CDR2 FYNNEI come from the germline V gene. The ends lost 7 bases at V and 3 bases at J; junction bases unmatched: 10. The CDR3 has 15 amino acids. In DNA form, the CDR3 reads TGTGCCAGCATCCCACCGGGACTAACAACAGATACGCAGTATTTT. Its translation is CASIPPGLTTDTQYF.

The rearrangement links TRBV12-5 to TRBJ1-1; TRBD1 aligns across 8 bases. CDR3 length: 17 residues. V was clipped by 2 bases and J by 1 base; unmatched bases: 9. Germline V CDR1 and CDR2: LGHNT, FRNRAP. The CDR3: CASGLSMSGQGNTEAFF. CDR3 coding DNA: TGTGCTAGTGGTTTGAGTATGAGTGGACAGGGGAACACTGAAGCTTTCTTT.

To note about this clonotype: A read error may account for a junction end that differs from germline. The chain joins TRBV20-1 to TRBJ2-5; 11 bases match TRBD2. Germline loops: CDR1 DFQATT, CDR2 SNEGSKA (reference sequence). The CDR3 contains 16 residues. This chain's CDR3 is CSARDLAGGPGETHYF. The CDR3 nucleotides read TGCAGTGCTAGAGATTTAGCGGGGGGGCCGGGAGAGACCCATTACTTC.

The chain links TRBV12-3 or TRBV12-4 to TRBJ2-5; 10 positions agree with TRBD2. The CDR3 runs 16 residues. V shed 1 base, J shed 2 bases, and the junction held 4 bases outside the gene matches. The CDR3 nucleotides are TGTGCCAGCAGTTTAGGGGTAGCGGGGGGACAAGAGACCCAGTACTTC. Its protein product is CASSLGVAGGQETQYF.

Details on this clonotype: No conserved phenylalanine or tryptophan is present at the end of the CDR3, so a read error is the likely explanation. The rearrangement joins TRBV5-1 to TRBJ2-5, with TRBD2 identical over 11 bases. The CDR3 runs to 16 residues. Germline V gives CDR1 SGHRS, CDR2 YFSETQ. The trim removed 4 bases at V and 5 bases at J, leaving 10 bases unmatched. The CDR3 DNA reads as TGCGCCAGCAGCGAGAATAGCGGGGGGGCCTCGGAGACCCAGTACTCC. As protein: CASSENSGGASETQYS.

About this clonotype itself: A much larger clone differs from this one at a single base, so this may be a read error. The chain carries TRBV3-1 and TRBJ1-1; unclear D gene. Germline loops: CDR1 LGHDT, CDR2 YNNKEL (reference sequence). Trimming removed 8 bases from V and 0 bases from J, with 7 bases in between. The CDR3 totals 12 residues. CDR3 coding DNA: TGTGCCAGCGAGGTCATGAACACTGAAGCTTTCTTT. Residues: CASEVMNTEAFF.

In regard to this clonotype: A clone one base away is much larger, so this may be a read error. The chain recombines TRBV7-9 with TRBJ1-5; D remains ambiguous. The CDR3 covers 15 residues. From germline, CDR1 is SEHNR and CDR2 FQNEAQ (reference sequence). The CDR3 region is CASSGRTDSNQPQRF. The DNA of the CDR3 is TGTGCCAGCAGTGGGAGGACGGATAGCAATCAGCCCCAGCGTTTT.

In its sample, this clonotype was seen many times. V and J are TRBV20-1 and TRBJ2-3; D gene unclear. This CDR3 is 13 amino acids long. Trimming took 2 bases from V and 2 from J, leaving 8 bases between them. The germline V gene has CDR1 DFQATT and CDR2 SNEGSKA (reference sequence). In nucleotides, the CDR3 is TGCAGTGCTAGACTCCTTACCACAGATACGCAGTATTTT. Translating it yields CSARLLTTDTQYF.

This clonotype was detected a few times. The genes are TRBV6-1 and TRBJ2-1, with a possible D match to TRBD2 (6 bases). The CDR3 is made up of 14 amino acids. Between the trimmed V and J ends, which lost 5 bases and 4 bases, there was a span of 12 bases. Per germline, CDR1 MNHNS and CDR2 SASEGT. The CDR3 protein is CASSPPGLYNEQFF. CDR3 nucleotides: TGTGCCAGCAGTCCCCCGGGACTTTACAATGAGCAGTTCTTC.

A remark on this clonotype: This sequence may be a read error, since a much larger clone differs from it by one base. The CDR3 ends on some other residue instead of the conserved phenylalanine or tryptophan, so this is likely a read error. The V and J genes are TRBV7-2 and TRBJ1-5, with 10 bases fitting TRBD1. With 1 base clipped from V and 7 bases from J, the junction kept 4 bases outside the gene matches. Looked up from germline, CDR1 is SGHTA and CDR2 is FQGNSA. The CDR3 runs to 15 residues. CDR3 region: CASSLGQGAFQPQHL. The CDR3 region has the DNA TGTGCCAGCAGCTTAGGACAGGGGGCATTCCAGCCCCAGCATCTT.